This is a list of T cell receptor beta chains from one sample in a study of monozygotic twins with inflammatory bowel disease. From its re-call of the 5' RACE reads, TCRdb lists each CDR3 protein once, without DNA. The data show hundreds of thousands of distinct CDR3 sequences, and the top ten clones hold 5.6%. The sequenced sample consisted of blood. The receptors shown here come from a human donor with ulcerative colitis or Crohn's disease, or a healthy co-twin of an affected twin (not recorded which). Each CDR3 is given with its conserved first and last residue.

TRBJ1-2,TRBV15,CATSSGGDYGYTF
TRBJ2-4,TRBV20-1,CSARETMGNIQYF
TRBJ1-2,TRBV7-9,CASSLAVGSGYTF
TRBJ2-3,TRBV7-3,CASSLKGRWATDTQYF
TRBJ2-4,TRBV6-1,CATLGLAGGQAKNIQYF
TRBJ1-2,TRBV6-5,CASWSGPYGYTF
TRBJ2-5,TRBV29-1,CSVGDRGIETQYF
TRBJ1-5,TRBV20-1,CSARDRGRQPQHF
TRBJ1-3,TRBV12-3/TRBV12-4,CASSPRTGGEDTIYF
TRBJ2-5,TRBV5-1,CASSLVGLDQETQYF
TRBJ2-7,TRBV11-2,CASDRTGISYEQYF
TRBJ1-5,TRBV12-3/TRBV12-4,CASSFRWGSNQPQHF
TRBJ2-5,TRBV5-1,CASSSSPGQGAETQYF
TRBJ1-5,TRBV28,CASSSAVGQPPQPQHF
TRBJ2-1,TRBV18,CASSPRATSGYLNEQFF
TRBJ2-7,TRBV12-3/TRBV12-4,CASSWGQEQYF
TRBJ1-6,TRBV4-2,CASSPSGDSPLHF
TRBJ2-4,TRBV5-5,CASSLDRSDIQYF
TRBJ2-5,TRBV12-3/TRBV12-4,CASRPSRGAQYF
TRBJ2-1,TRBV27,CASSLGLAVYNEQFF
TRBJ1-4,TRBV20-1,CSARQAAANEKLFF
TRBJ2-2,TRBV7-3,CASSLSGLGAGELFF
TRBJ2-1,TRBV7-8,CASSSSRLAGGPEGWLEQFF
TRBJ2-1,TRBV5-1,CASSLEGRSVDEQFF
TRBJ2-7,TRBV12-3/TRBV12-4,CASSPRTTSSYEQYF
TRBJ2-6,TRBV18,CASSQTESGANVLTF
TRBJ1-5,TRBV20-1,CSAEGYSNQPQHF
TRBJ2-2,TRBV5-1,CASSWSVTGELFF
TRBJ2-3,TRBV7-3,CASSSGGNTDTQYF
TRBJ1-1,TRBV20-1,CSARQGRFTEAFF
TRBJ2-6,TRBV9,CASSEYSGANVLTF
TRBJ1-2,TRBV7-9,CASSLGGRDSYGYTF
TRBJ1-3,TRBV30,CACTTGGSGNTIYF
TRBJ2-5,TRBV7-6,CASRYRQAETQYF
TRBJ2-7,TRBV6-2/TRBV6-3,CASSYFDIVSF
TRBJ1-1,TRBV20-1,CSASPPVGPPEAFF
TRBJ2-7,TRBV7-2,CASSYGFEQYF
TRBJ1-1,TRBV9,CASSVLPNTEAFF
TRBJ2-5,TRBV20-1,CSARTTAVGETQYF
TRBJ2-5,TRBV7-2,CASSLVRMAQETQYF
TRBJ2-5,TRBV12-3/TRBV12-4,CASSLRGPGETQYF